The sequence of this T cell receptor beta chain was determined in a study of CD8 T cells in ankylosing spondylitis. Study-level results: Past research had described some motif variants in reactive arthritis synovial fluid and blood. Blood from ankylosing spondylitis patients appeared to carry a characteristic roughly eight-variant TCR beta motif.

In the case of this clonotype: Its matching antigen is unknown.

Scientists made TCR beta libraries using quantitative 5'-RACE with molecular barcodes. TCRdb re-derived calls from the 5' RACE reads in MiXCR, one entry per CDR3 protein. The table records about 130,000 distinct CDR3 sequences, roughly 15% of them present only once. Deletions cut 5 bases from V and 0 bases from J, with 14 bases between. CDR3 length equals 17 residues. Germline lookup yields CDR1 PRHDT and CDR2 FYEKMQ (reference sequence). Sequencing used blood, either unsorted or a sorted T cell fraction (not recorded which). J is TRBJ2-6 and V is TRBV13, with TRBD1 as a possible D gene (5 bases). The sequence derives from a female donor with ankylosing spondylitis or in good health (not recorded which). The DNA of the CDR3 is TGTGCCAGCAGCCACCGGACACCTAGCTCTGGGGCCAACGTCCTGACTTTC. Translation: CASSHRTPSSGANVLTF.